The 6 T cell receptor beta chains in this list originate from one sample, sequenced in a study of blood T cell repertoires in COVID-19. Profiling relied on immunoSEQ multiplex PCR, and the TCRdb table lists in-frame clones only, not all of them. The sample contains roughly 150,000 clones, more than 70% of which appear only once. The sample taken for sequencing was peripheral blood. All receptors derive from a man aged 50-59 years who had recovered from COVID-19.

This clone was detected only a few times. This rearrangement joins TRBV13 to TRBJ1-2; 7 bases agree with TRBD1. Unmatched junction bases numbered 6, after V lost 6 bases and J lost 2 bases. This CDR3 contains 14 residues. Germline assignment: CDR1 PRHDT and CDR2 FYEKMQ (reference sequence). CDR3 coding DNA: TGTGCCAGCAGTTCTTGGGACAGAAACTATGGCTACACCTTC. It specifies CASSSWDRNYGYTF.

The chain combines TRBV18 with TRBJ1-5; D uncertain. The CDR3 consists of 13 residues. Germline values: CDR1 KGHSH, CDR2 LQKENI. V lost 3 bases and J lost 4, with 7 bases in between. CDR3 bases: TGTGCCAGCTCACCCGGACTGAATCAGCCCCAGCATTTT. Translating it yields CASSPGLNQPQHF.

The chain combines TRBV6-5 with TRBJ1-1; D is possibly TRBD1 (5 bases). V was clipped by 4 bases and J by 1 base, with 10 bases between them. The CDR3 extends over 14 amino acids. Per the germline V gene, CDR1 is MNHEY and CDR2 is SVGAGI. The CDR3 DNA reads TGTGCCAGCAGTTGGGGACTGCGGAACACTGAAGCTTTCTTT. It yields the protein CASSWGLRNTEAFF.

This clone came up once. The V gene is TRBV7-2, the J gene TRBJ1-2; 7 nucleotides agree with TRBD1. The CDR3 consists of 15 residues. V trimming: 5 bases; J trimming: 8 bases; junction bases outside the gene matches: 14. Per the germline V gene, CDR1 is SGHTA and CDR2 is FQGNSA. CDR3 in DNA: TGTGCCAGCAGCACCCCGGACAGGTCTACACGGGGCTACACCTTC. This encodes CASSTPDRSTRGYTF.

The sample holds one count of this clone. J is TRBJ1-2 and V is TRBV29-1; no reliable D call. The V end lost 3 bases, the J end lost 4 bases, and 12 bases lay between the germline ends. The CDR3 has 13 residues. Germline values: CDR1 SQVTM, CDR2 ANQGSEA. This CDR3 is CSVEVSTGYGYTF. Written as DNA, the CDR3 is TGCAGCGTTGAGGTATCGACGGGCTATGGCTACACCTTC. The full variable domain, rest sourced from reference TRBV29-1 and TRBJ1-2, is SAVISQKPSRDICQRGTSLTIQCQVDSQVTMMFWYRQQPGQSLTLIATANQGSEATYESGFVIDKFPISRPNLTFSTLTVSNMSPEDSSIYLCSVEVSTGYGYTFGSGTRLTVV.

The genes are TRBV3-1 (or the pseudogene TRBV3-2) and TRBJ1-1; unclear D gene. Trimming cost V 5 bases and J 6 bases, with 13 bases left between them. Germline-derived CDR1 and CDR2 are LGHDT and YNNKEL (reference sequence). The CDR3 length is 13 residues. The CDR3 here is CASSDLRLAEAFF. The CDR3 region has the DNA TGTGCCAGCAGCGACCTCAGGCTGGCTGAAGCTTTCTTT.